Shown below are 27 T cell receptor beta chains from a single sample sequenced in a study of CD8 T cells in ankylosing spondylitis. TCRdb fed the 5' RACE reads into MiXCR, producing one record per CDR3 protein. The repertoire includes some 200,000 distinct CDR3 sequences, 13% of them detected once, and 16% sits in the top ten. Sequencing used blood, either unsorted or a sorted T cell fraction (not recorded which). The receptors here all came from a male donor with ankylosing spondylitis or in good health (not recorded which).

This clonotype was observed a few times. This chain connects TRBV6-1 to TRBJ2-3, with D possibly TRBD1 on 5 matching bases. The CDR3 loop spans 14 amino acids. Germline CDR1 MNHNS, CDR2 SASEGT. Trimming removed 2 bases at V and 4 bases at J, with 10 bases between. CDR3 nucleotides: TGTGCCAGCAGTGAACGTGGGGCGCCAGATACGCAGTATTTT. This gives the protein CASSERGAPDTQYF.

This clonotype turned up a few times. V and J are TRBV4-2 and TRBJ2-1, with a possible D match to TRBD2 (5 bases). The V and J ends lost 4 bases and 5 bases respectively, with 15 bases between them. This CDR3 has 15 amino acids. Germline V gives CDR1 LGHNA, CDR2 YNFKEQ. The CDR3 sequence is CASSLLLPGDNEQFF. The CDR3 DNA sequence: TGTGCCAGCAGCCTTCTCCTTCCCGGGGACAATGAGCAGTTCTTC.

This clonotype was seen only a few times. The gene calls are TRBV7-8 and TRBJ2-5, with D possibly TRBD2 on 5 matching bases. Germline loops: CDR1 SGHVS, CDR2 FQNEAQ. The V gene lost 1 base and the J gene lost 1 base, with 13 bases spanning the gap. This CDR3 contains 16 residues. The DNA for the CDR3 is TGTGCCAGCAGCTTAGAAGTTAGCGTCCGCCAAGAGACCCAGTACTTC. Translation gives CASSLEVSVRQETQYF.

At least ten counts were recorded for this clonotype. The junction departs from germline at one end; a sequencing error may be responsible. The chain couples TRBV6-5 to TRBJ2-2, with no clear D. The CDR3 runs 15 residues. Germline loops: CDR1 MNHEY, CDR2 SVGAGI. The CDR3 loop reads CASSHSRLQTGELFF. The CDR3 region has the DNA TGTGCCAGCAGTCACTCACGTCTCCAGACCGGGGAGCTGTTTTTT.

V is TRBV7-6 and J is TRBJ2-3, with 14 bases matching TRBD2. Germline CDR1 SGHVS, CDR2 FNYEAQ. This CDR3 has 17 residues. The V gene end was trimmed by 5 bases and the J gene end by 3 bases; junction bases not matched to a gene: 7. The CDR3 sequence is CASSLGTSGSITDTQYF. The CDR3 DNA reads TGTGCCAGCAGCCTCGGGACTAGCGGGAGCATAACAGATACGCAGTATTTT.

This chain joins TRBV5-1 and TRBJ1-2, with D unresolved. The germline gives CDR1 SGHRS, CDR2 YFSETQ. The CDR3 spans 14 residues. V lost 0 bases and J lost 10, with 16 bases in between. The CDR3, as DNA: TGCGCCAGCAGCTTGGAGAGCCCACTAAGAGCCTACACCTTC. It yields the protein CASSLESPLRAYTF.

J is TRBJ2-3 and V is TRBV5-1, with 12 nucleotides matching TRBD2. Per the germline V gene, CDR1 is SGHRS and CDR2 is YFSETQ. J gave up 1 base and V 4 bases, and 22 bases lay outside the gene matches. The CDR3 runs to 22 residues. Here the CDR3 reads CASSPLNLQLAGGNLRTDTQYF. DNA for the CDR3: TGCGCCAGCAGCCCGCTCAACCTTCAACTAGCGGGGGGAAACCTACGCACAGATACGCAGTATTTT.

V gene TRBV6-1 combines with J gene TRBJ2-7, with 8 positions matching TRBD1. Trimming cost V 5 bases and J 5 bases; bases outside gene matches: 5. Germline values: CDR1 MNHNS, CDR2 SASEGT. The CDR3 totals 13 residues. The CDR3 reads CASSPGQGHEQYF. For the CDR3, the DNA is TGTGCCAGCAGTCCCGGACAGGGCCACGAGCAGTACTTC.

Only a few counts were recorded for this clonotype. The chain has TRBV6-5 and TRBJ2-7, with 8 bases fitting TRBD2. The CDR3 extends over 16 amino acids. The V gene's germline CDR1 is MNHEY and CDR2 SVGAGI. V was pared by 2 bases and J by 5 bases, with 11 bases of the junction left unmatched. This CDR3 is CASSYPYGRGVHEQYF. The DNA of the CDR3 is TGTGCCAGCAGTTACCCCTACGGGAGGGGAGTACACGAGCAGTACTTC.

J is TRBJ2-1 and V is TRBV20-1; 8 bases agree with TRBD2. Losses at the gene ends were 0 bases for V and 4 bases for J; bases not matched to a gene: 2. From germline, CDR1 is DFQATT and CDR2 SNEGSKA (reference sequence). The CDR3 sequence is 14 residues long. CDR3 region: CSAREVAGYNEQFF. CDR3 nucleotide sequence: TGCAGTGCTAGAGAGGTAGCGGGATACAATGAGCAGTTCTTC.

The V gene is TRBV7-9, the J gene TRBJ1-6, with D hard to call. The V end was cut by 5 bases, the J end by 3 bases, with 14 bases between. The CDR3 has 16 residues. Germline V CDR1 and CDR2: SEHNR, FQNEAQ (reference sequence). The CDR3 region is CASSRIGPVYNSPLHF. The CDR3 DNA reads as TGTGCCAGCAGCAGGATTGGGCCTGTCTATAATTCACCCCTCCACTTT.

The table lists this clonotype with a few counts. The gene calls are TRBV30 and TRBJ1-2; D is undetermined. The CDR3 has 13 residues. Germline CDR1 GTSNPN, CDR2 SVGIG (reference sequence). V was clipped by 5 bases and J by 0 bases, with 10 bases between them. The CDR3 DNA follows: TGTGCCTGGTCGGACGGAACTAACTATGGCTACACCTTC. This sequence encodes CAWSDGTNYGYTF.

The chain recombines TRBV7-6 with TRBJ1-5; possible D gene TRBD1, 6 bases. Germline CDR1 is SGHVS and CDR2 is FNYEAQ. Trimming cost V 5 bases and J 2 bases, with 7 bases left between them. The CDR3 has 13 amino acids. The CDR3: CASSKGGNQPQHF. As DNA, the CDR3 is TGTGCCAGCAGCAAGGGGGGCAATCAGCCCCAGCATTTT.

This clonotype was found a few times. The V call is TRBV7-9, the J call TRBJ2-7; 8 bases match TRBD2. Germline loops: CDR1 SEHNR, CDR2 FQNEAQ (reference sequence). CDR3 length: 14 residues. Trimming took 6 bases from V and 1 from J; bases not matched to a gene: 5. The CDR3 is CASSPSGRSYEQYF. The CDR3 DNA follows: TGTGCCAGCAGTCCTAGCGGGCGTTCCTACGAGCAGTACTTC.

This clonotype was counted at least ten times. The chain combines TRBV5-1 with TRBJ1-1; D remains ambiguous. Deletions cut 5 bases from V and 5 bases from J, with 16 bases between. Germline V lookup: CDR1 SGHRS, CDR2 YFSETQ. The CDR3 is 14 amino acids. CDR3 protein: CASSPVGEWTEAFF. The CDR3 DNA reads as TGCGCCAGCAGTCCAGTTGGCGAGTGGACTGAAGCTTTCTTT.

This clonotype has a handful of counts. The chain links TRBV7-2 to TRBJ1-6; D is uncertain. CDR3 length: 15 amino acids. Germline V gene sequence: CDR1 SGHTA, CDR2 FQGNSA. Between the trimmed V and J ends, which lost 2 bases and 5 bases, there was a span of 10 bases. For the CDR3, the DNA is TGTGCCAGCAGCTTAACGACGGGAAATAATTCACCCCTCCACTTT. Translated, it gives CASSLTTGNNSPLHF. The complete variable domain, with remaining parts taken from reference TRBV7-2 and TRBJ1-6, reads GAGVSQSPSNKVTEKGKDVELRCDPISGHTALYWYRQSLGQGLEFLIYFQGNSAPDKSGLPSDRFSAERTGGSVSTLTIQRTQQEDSAVYLCASSLTTGNNSPLHFGNGTRLTVT.

This clonotype was picked up a small number of times. The V and J genes are TRBV2 and TRBJ2-5, with TRBD1 matching 8 bases. The CDR3 is made up of 13 amino acids. V lost 6 bases and J lost 5; bases outside the gene matches: 5. Per the germline V gene, CDR1 is SNHLY and CDR2 is FYNNEI. The CDR3: CASRDRGLETQYF. CDR3 in DNA: TGTGCCAGCAGAGACAGGGGATTGGAGACCCAGTACTTC.

A few counts support this clonotype. V gene TRBV4-1 combines with J gene TRBJ2-1, with D maybe TRBD2 (6 bases). Between the trimmed V and J ends, which lost 4 bases and 0 bases, there was a span of 19 bases. The CDR3 covers 18 residues. The germline CDR1 and CDR2 sequences are MGHRA and YSYEKL. The CDR3 region is CASSPISTGSLSYNEQFF. CDR3 in DNA: TGCGCCAGCAGCCCAATCTCCACCGGGAGTCTCTCCTACAATGAGCAGTTCTTC.

This clonotype was recorded at least ten times. J is TRBJ1-1 and V is TRBV29-1; D remains ambiguous. The length of the CDR3 is 12 residues. Germline CDR1 SQVTM, CDR2 ANQGSEA. V was trimmed by 0 bases and J by 8 bases, leaving 10 bases between them. CDR3 sequence: CSVEDELHEAFF. In DNA, the CDR3 is TGCAGCGTTGAAGATGAACTACACGAAGCTTTCTTT.

This clonotype was detected a few times. This chain uses TRBV25-1 with TRBJ2-1, with a possible D match to TRBD1 (5 bases). V was cut by 3 bases and J by 1 base, with 16 bases left in between. This CDR3 is 17 amino acids long. CDR1 and CDR2 from the germline V gene are MGHDK and SYGVNS. The CDR3 loop reads CASSEDWGPSSYNEQFF. The CDR3 DNA sequence: TGTGCCAGCAGTGAGGATTGGGGCCCCTCGTCCTACAATGAGCAGTTCTTC.

The rearrangement uses TRBV27 and TRBJ2-7; 9 nucleotides match TRBD2. V gave up 6 bases and J gave up 2 bases; unmatched junction bases: 8. Germline V CDR1 and CDR2: MNHEY, SMNVEV (reference sequence). This CDR3 has 15 amino acids. The CDR3 region has the DNA TGTGCCAGCAGACTTAGCGGGAGTTACACCTACGAGCAGTACTTC. Its protein is CASRLSGSYTYEQYF.

This clonotype was counted only a few times. V is TRBV12-3 or TRBV12-4 and J is TRBJ2-7; 10 bases agree with TRBD1. Unmatched junction bases numbered 6, after V lost 5 bases and J lost 2 bases. The CDR3 runs 15 residues. In DNA, the CDR3 is TGTGCCAGCAGTCCGTCCGGGACAGGGGCCTACGAGCAGTACTTC. It translates to CASSPSGTGAYEQYF.

CDR3 coding DNA: TGTGCCAGTAGTCCACGGATAGCGGGGGACCCGCAGTATTTT. It codes for CASSPRIAGDPQYF. The rearrangement uses TRBV19 and TRBJ2-3, with 9 bases matching TRBD2. Losses at the gene ends were 5 bases for V and 10 bases for J; bases not matched to a gene: 10. Germline V lookup: CDR1 LNHDA, CDR2 SQIVND (reference sequence). CDR3 length equals 14 residues.

This clonotype has a count of ten or more. This chain uses TRBV12-3 or TRBV12-4 with TRBJ2-3; D is tentatively TRBD1 or TRBD2 (5 bases each). This CDR3 contains 15 residues. Between the trimmed V and J ends, which lost 3 bases and 0 bases, there was a span of 10 bases. Here the CDR3 reads CASSFGGSSTDTQYF. Here the CDR3 DNA reads TGTGCCAGCAGTTTTGGGGGATCTAGCACAGATACGCAGTATTTT.

This chain joins TRBV28 and TRBJ2-7; D is unresolved. There are 11 residues in the CDR3. Germline-derived CDR1 and CDR2 are MDHEN and SYDVKM. The V gene lost 10 bases and the J gene lost 2 bases, with 9 bases spanning the gap. CDR3 nucleotide sequence: TGTGCCACCCTTTCGACCTACGAGCAGTACTTC. Protein sequence: CATLSTYEQYF.

There are many counts of this clonotype. This sequence joins TRBV27 and TRBJ2-1; 14 bases match TRBD2. CDR1 and CDR2 from the germline V gene are MNHEY and SMNVEV (reference sequence). The CDR3 loop spans 15 amino acids. The ends lost 5 bases at V and 10 bases at J; junction bases unmatched: 7. CDR3: CASSTGTSGSGEQFF. CDR3 coding DNA: TGTGCCAGCAGTACCGGGACTAGCGGGAGTGGCGAGCAGTTCTTC.

V and J are TRBV13 and TRBJ1-3, with a weak D call TRBD1 (6 bases). The germline CDR1 and CDR2 sequences are PRHDT and FYEKMQ (reference sequence). The V end lost 4 bases, the J end lost 4 bases, and 14 bases lay between the germline ends. The CDR3 has 15 amino acids. CDR3 in amino acids: CASSWAGARGNTIYF. DNA for the CDR3: TGTGCCAGCAGCTGGGCGGGGGCCAGAGGAAACACCATATATTTT.